Presented here are 29 T cell receptor beta chains from one specimen sequenced in a study of CD8+CD57+ T cells in acquired aplastic anemia. Patients included in sequencing had previously demonstrated CD8+CD57+ cell expansion by flow cytometry. The TCR beta profiling, which covered VDJ combination and CDR3 sequence, was carried out using genomic DNA as the template. MiXCR, applied by TCRdb to the reads, yields one record per CDR3 protein. The table shows about 200,000 distinct CDR3 sequences, with more than 55% occurring only once. The sequenced sample consisted of sorted CD4+, CD8+, or CD8+CD57+ T cells (not recorded which) from PBMCs. The receptors come from a human donor with aplastic anemia.

The J gene is TRBJ1-1, the V gene TRBV2; 10 bases map to TRBD1. J gave up 3 bases and V 8 bases, and 6 bases lay outside the gene matches. Germline V CDR1 and CDR2: SNHLY, FYNNEI. The CDR3 extends over 14 amino acids. CDR3 sequence reads: CASRGTGVDTEAFF. The CDR3 nucleotides read TGTGCCAGCCGGGGGACAGGGGTGGACACTGAAGCTTTCTTT.

The chain employs TRBV6-4 and TRBJ2-3; D possibly corresponds to TRBD1 (10 bases). Germline CDR1 reads MRHNA; CDR2 reads SNTAGT. V dropped 2 bases and J dropped 1 base, with 22 bases sitting between them. CDR3 length: 19 amino acids. Here the CDR3 DNA reads TGTGCCAGCAGTGACGCGGGGGGGACAGGGGTTTTTGGCACAGATACGCAGTATTTT. This codes for CASSDAGGTGVFGTDTQYF.

This clonotype was picked up a small number of times. The V and J genes are TRBV7-9 and TRBJ2-7; the D is unclear. The length of the CDR3 is 15 residues. The V end was cut by 3 bases, the J end by 1 base, with 13 bases between. The V gene's germline CDR1 is SEHNR and CDR2 FQNEAQ (reference sequence). The CDR3 sequence is CASSFGVWGSYEQYF. DNA for the CDR3: TGTGCCAGCAGCTTTGGGGTTTGGGGATCCTACGAGCAGTACTTC.

J is TRBJ1-6 and V is TRBV20-1, with no clear D. The CDR3 length is 14 residues. Trimming took 0 bases from V and 5 from J, leaving 8 bases between them. The V gene's germline CDR1 is DFQATT and CDR2 SNEGSKA (reference sequence). CDR3 sequence: CSAREEANNSPLHF. CDR3 DNA: TGCAGTGCTAGAGAAGAGGCGAATAATTCACCCCTCCACTTT.

This clonotype was found a few times. The chain recombines TRBV2 with TRBJ2-1, with TRBD1 identical over 10 bases. The CDR3 length is 14 residues. Trimming cost V 5 bases and J 8 bases; bases outside gene matches: 6. Germline V gene sequence: CDR1 SNHLY, CDR2 FYNNEI. CDR3 coding DNA: TGTGCCAGCAGTATATGGGACAGGGGTTATGAGCAGTTCTTC. Translation gives CASSIWDRGYEQFF.

In regard to this clonotype: Its ends do not fully match the called genes, so a read error is possible. The V and J genes are TRBV19 and TRBJ1-1, with D possibly matching TRBD1 (6 bases). Germline lookup yields CDR1 LNHDA and CDR2 SQIVND (reference sequence). The length of the CDR3 is 14 residues. The CDR3 sequence is CASSKQGGNTEASF. In DNA form, the CDR3 reads TGTGCCAGTAGTAAACAGGGCGGGAACACTGAAGCTTCCTTT.

The gene calls are TRBV2 and TRBJ2-5, with D possibly being TRBD2 (5 bases). This CDR3 spans 16 amino acids. V lost 5 bases to trimming and J lost 13 bases, with 29 bases between them. Germline-derived CDR1 and CDR2 are SNHLY and FYNNEI. CDR3 protein: CASSPASAHHGEKLYF. In DNA form, the CDR3 reads TGTGCCAGCAGTCCGGCTTCAGCGCACCACGGGGAAAAACTGTACTTC.

The V call is TRBV20-1, the J call TRBJ2-2; 14 bases fit TRBD2. Germline loops: CDR1 DFQATT, CDR2 SNEGSKA (reference sequence). The CDR3 spans 13 residues. The CDR3 region has the DNA TGCGGGGGACTAGCGGGGGACACCGGGGAGCTGTTTTTT. Translating it yields CGGLAGDTGELFF.

The chain links TRBV20-1 to TRBJ2-7, with D unresolved. V was shortened by 1 base and J by 6 bases, with 13 bases between the two germline ends. The CDR3 has 13 residues. Germline lookup yields CDR1 DFQATT and CDR2 SNEGSKA (reference sequence). The CDR3 nucleotides read TGCAGTGCTAGAGGAGGCAGAGTCCTCGAGCAGTACTTC. This encodes CSARGGRVLEQYF.

As for this clonotype: Germline is not matched at one junction end, which may reflect a read error. CDR3 sequence: CASSWDTNTEAFF. For the CDR3, the DNA is TGTGCCAGCAGTTGGGATACAAACACTGAAGCTTTCTTT. The chain is built from TRBV10-3 and TRBJ1-1; D not resolved. The V gene's germline CDR1 is ENHRY and CDR2 SYGVKD. The CDR3 consists of 13 residues.

The chain uses TRBV2 and TRBJ1-1; the D is unclear. V was clipped by 4 bases and J by 3 bases, with 9 bases between them. From germline, CDR1 is SNHLY and CDR2 FYNNEI. This CDR3 has 13 residues. In DNA, the CDR3 is TGTGCCAGCAGTGGGGCGGGGTACACTGAAGCTTTCTTT. This encodes CASSGAGYTEAFF.

This clonotype appeared a few times. This chain links TRBV20-1 with TRBJ2-3, with TRBD2 identical over 13 bases. With V trimmed by 6 bases and J by 2 bases, 5 bases remained unmatched. CDR3 length equals 15 residues. CDR1 and CDR2 (germline): DFQATT, SNEGSKA (reference sequence). The CDR3: CSALTSGRNTDTQYF. The CDR3 DNA reads as TGCAGTGCCCTGACTAGCGGGAGGAACACAGATACGCAGTATTTT.

This clonotype was observed at least ten times. The chain uses TRBV5-1 and TRBJ1-4, with 7 bases fitting TRBD1. Germline V gene data show CDR1 as SGHRS and CDR2 as YFSETQ. With V trimmed by 0 bases and J by 7 bases, 9 bases remained unmatched. The CDR3 extends over 16 amino acids. Here the CDR3 reads CASSLATGFFPEKLFF. DNA of the CDR3: TGCGCCAGCAGCTTGGCGACAGGGTTCTTTCCTGAAAAACTGTTTTTT.

This clonotype was seen a few times. This chain uses TRBV7-9 with TRBJ2-1, with D maybe TRBD2 (6 bases). V was pared by 3 bases and J by 5 bases, with 11 bases between. The CDR3 runs to 14 residues. CDR1 SEHNR and CDR2 FQNEAQ come from the germline V gene (reference sequence). CDR3 sequence reads: CASSFGTLNNEQFF. In DNA, the CDR3 is TGTGCCAGCAGCTTCGGGACTTTGAACAATGAGCAGTTCTTC.

V is TRBV9 and J is TRBJ1-2; no clear D gene. CDR3 length equals 15 residues. Germline-derived CDR1 and CDR2 are SGDLS and YYNGEE. The V end lost 0 bases, the J end lost 3 bases, and 12 bases lay between the germline ends. The CDR3, as DNA: TGTGCCAGCAGCGTAGGAGGTTCTGCGGACTATGGCTACACCTTC. Encoded protein: CASSVGGSADYGYTF.

This clonotype was detected only a few times. This rearrangement joins TRBV19 to TRBJ2-1, with D perhaps TRBD2 (5 bases). This CDR3 is built from 14 residues. In germline, CDR1 is LNHDA, CDR2 SQIVND (reference sequence). Trimming shortened V by 4 bases and J by 7 bases, and 14 bases separated the two germline ends. Written as DNA, the CDR3 is TGTGCCAGTAGTAAAGGAGGCGAAGTGAATGAGCAGTTCTTC. Its protein is CASSKGGEVNEQFF. The complete variable domain, with remaining parts taken from reference TRBV19 and TRBJ2-1, reads DGGITQSPKYLFRKEGQNVTLSCEQNLNHDAMYWYRQDPGQGLRLIYYSQIVNDFQKGDIAEGYSVSREKKESFPLTVTSAQKNPTAFYLCASSKGGEVNEQFFGPGTRLTVL.

A single count supports this clonotype. The chain has TRBV7-2 and TRBJ2-5; D is possibly TRBD1 or TRBD2 (6 bases each). The J call is doubtful: the DNA matches TRBJ2-7 better. The CDR3 consists of 13 residues. Germline CDR1 is SGHTA and CDR2 is FQGNSA. CDR3 sequence reads: CARRGTFTYEQYF. CDR3 DNA sequence: TGTGCCAGAAGGGGGACTTTTACCTACGAGCAGTACTTC.

The CDR3 DNA follows: TGTGCCAGCAGCCCCAGCCCAGAGCCAAATCAGCCCCAGCATTTT. As protein: CASSPSPEPNQPQHF. The rearrangement uses TRBV9 and TRBJ1-5, with unresolved D. This CDR3 contains 15 residues. The V end lost 4 bases, the J end lost 4 bases, and 15 bases lay between the germline ends. Germline V gene sequence: CDR1 SGDLS, CDR2 YYNGEE.

This rearrangement joins TRBV6-5 to TRBJ2-1; 11 nucleotides agree with TRBD2. Germline lookup yields CDR1 MNHEY and CDR2 SVGAGI. The ends lost 5 bases at V and 5 bases at J; junction bases unmatched: 17. The CDR3 loop spans 19 amino acids. The CDR3 nucleotides are TGTGCCAGCAGTGAATCCGTTCCGGGACTAGCGGTGAGAAACAATGAGCAGTTCTTC. Residues: CASSESVPGLAVRNNEQFF.

On this clonotype: Germline is not matched at one junction end, which may reflect a read error. J is TRBJ1-5 and V is TRBV7-6, with a possible D match to TRBD1 (6 bases). Germline V gene sequence: CDR1 SGHVS, CDR2 FNYEAQ. The CDR3 consists of 16 residues. For the CDR3, the DNA is TGTGCCAGCAGCCCTAGCGGGGGGGCCGGCAATGAGCCCCAGCATTTT. This codes for CASSPSGGAGNEPQHF.

The chain employs TRBV24-1 and TRBJ2-1; TRBD1 matches at 7 bases. J was trimmed by 3 bases and V by 10 bases; bases with no gene match: 11. The CDR3 length is 15 residues. Germline CDR1 and CDR2: KGHDR and SFDVKD. The CDR3 DNA reads TGTGCCACAAGCCCTCGGGACAGATTCTACAATGAGCAGTTCTTC. Translating gives CATSPRDRFYNEQFF.

This clonotype was recorded once. This chain joins TRBV7-3 and TRBJ2-1; weak D call: TRBD2 (5 bases). The germline V gene has CDR1 SGHTA and CDR2 FQGTGA. The CDR3 totals 13 residues. V lost 3 bases and J lost 13, with 16 bases in between. As DNA, the CDR3 is TGTGCCAGCAGCTTTCGGGAAGGCGAGACCCAGTTCTTC. This encodes CASSFREGETQFF.

The rearrangement uses TRBV20-1 and TRBJ1-2; D unresolved. The CDR3 totals 15 residues. Germline V gene lookup returns CDR1 DFQATT and CDR2 SNEGSKA (reference sequence). V lost 6 bases to trimming and J lost 2 bases, with 19 bases between them. As DNA, the CDR3 is TGCAGTGCACCTAATCCTAGGGCGTCGAACTATGGCTACACCTTC. Translated, it gives CSAPNPRASNYGYTF.

In DNA, the CDR3 is TGTGCCACCAGCAGAGCGGCAGGGTCCTACGAGCAGTACTTC. This sequence encodes CATSRAAGSYEQYF. The V call is TRBV15, the J call TRBJ2-7, with TRBD1 as a possible D gene (5 bases). The length of the CDR3 is 14 residues. V was clipped by 1 base and J by 1 base, with 8 bases between them. Per germline, CDR1 LNHNV and CDR2 YYDKDF (reference sequence).

This clonotype has a handful of counts. This chain links TRBV7-8 with TRBJ2-3; 8 bases align to TRBD2. Germline CDR1 is SGHVS and CDR2 is FQNEAQ. The V and J ends lost 6 bases and 0 bases, in that order; junction bases with no gene match: 8. CDR3 length: 16 amino acids. CDR3 nucleotides: TGTGCCAGCAGTCTTATTAGCGGGGCTAGCACAGATACGCAGTATTTT. It translates to CASSLISGASTDTQYF.

The chain recombines TRBV20-1 with TRBJ1-1; D is ambiguous. Per the germline V gene, CDR1 is DFQATT and CDR2 is SNEGSKA (reference sequence). V shed 3 bases and J shed 1 base, with 3 bases lying between them. The CDR3 spans 11 residues. For the CDR3, the DNA is TGCAGTGCTAGTGAGAACACTGAAGCTTTCTTT. Its protein product is CSASENTEAFF.

The sample holds many counts of this clonotype. V and J are TRBV10-3 and TRBJ2-3; D is uncertain. V lost 4 bases and J 3 bases, leaving 17 bases between the germline ends. Germline CDR1 is ENHRY and CDR2 is SYGVKD. There are 16 residues in the CDR3. CDR3 amino acids: CAISAAAHSLTDTQYF. CDR3 DNA: TGTGCCATCAGTGCTGCGGCCCACTCTTTGACAGATACGCAGTATTTT.

This clonotype was detected only a few times. The chain couples TRBV5-5 to TRBJ2-7, with 9 bases that match TRBD2. The CDR3 consists of 14 residues. J lost 2 bases, V lost 4 bases, and 4 bases had no gene match. Germline CDR1 and CDR2: SGHKS and YYEKEE (reference sequence). The CDR3 here is CASSVTSGTYEQYF. As DNA, the CDR3 is TGTGCCAGCAGCGTGACTAGCGGCACCTACGAGCAGTACTTC.

V is TRBV9 and J is TRBJ2-3; D is ambiguous. The CDR3 contains 15 residues. V shed 4 bases and J shed 0 bases, with 12 bases lying between them. In germline, CDR1 is SGDLS, CDR2 YYNGEE. The CDR3 coding sequence is TGTGCCAGCAGCCCAAGTTCAACTAGCACAGATACGCAGTATTTT. The encoded protein is CASSPSSTSTDTQYF.